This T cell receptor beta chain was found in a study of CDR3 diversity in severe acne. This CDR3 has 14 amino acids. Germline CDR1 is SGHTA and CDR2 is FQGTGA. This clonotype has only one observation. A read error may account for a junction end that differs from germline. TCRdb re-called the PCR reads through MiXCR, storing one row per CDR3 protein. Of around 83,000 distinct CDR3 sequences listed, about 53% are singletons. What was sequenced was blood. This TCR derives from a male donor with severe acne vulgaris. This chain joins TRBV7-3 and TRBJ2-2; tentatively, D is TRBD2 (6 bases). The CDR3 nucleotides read TGTGCCAGCAGCAACGGCGGGAACACCGAGGAGCTGTTTTTT. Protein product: CASSNGGNTEELFF.